The source of this T cell receptor beta chain is a study of blood T cell repertoires in COVID-19. At the level of the study: The United States, Italy and Spain provided the acute and convalescent COVID-19 samples. Sample material is recorded as cDNA or gDNA derived from T cells, B-cell-depleted T cells, or PBMCs.

Everyone who took part was roughly 18 to 89 years old, and they came from over 20 US areas. As processed by the authors: Cell counts per sample came from amplifying reference gene primers. Produced via immunoSEQ multiplex PCR; TCRdb's table is partial and in-frame only. V, J and clone size derive from that table, while D and trimming were established from the DNA sequence. The top ten clones hold about 5.8% of a sample with about 180,000 clones, roughly 80% of them seen once. Germline loops: CDR1 MNHEY, CDR2 SVGAGI. The germline V and J ends were trimmed by 7 bases and 5 bases, with 17 bases remaining between them. The length of the CDR3 is 14 residues.

The chain uses TRBV6-5 and TRBJ2-5; possible D gene TRBD2, 6 bases. This TCR derives from a middle-aged woman with acute COVID-19. The sample taken for sequencing was PBMCs or T cells enriched from blood (not recorded which). DNA for the CDR3: TGTGCCAGCATAGGAGGGTCAGAGGGGGAGACCCAGTACTTC. Protein: CASIGGSEGETQYF.